This T cell receptor beta chain emerged from a study of T cell changes during pregnancy in multiple sclerosis. The table came from immunoSEQ multiplex PCR; TCRdb's copy has only in-frame clones and leaves some out. The profile shows 65,000 to 85,000 clones, 90% to 95% of them singletons. This sample comprised peripheral blood, obtained after pregnancy. The receptor was isolated from a female donor with multiple sclerosis, enrolled in a pregnancy study.

The CDR3 reads CASSQDETENTEAFF. CDR3 bases: TGTGCCAGCAGCCAAGATGAGACAGAGAACACTGAAGCTTTCTTT. The rearrangement joins TRBV5-4 to TRBJ1-1; tentatively, D is TRBD1 (5 bases). This CDR3 spans 15 amino acids. V was pared by 4 bases and J by 1 base, with 14 bases between. Germline CDR1 reads SGHNT; CDR2 reads YYREEE (reference sequence).